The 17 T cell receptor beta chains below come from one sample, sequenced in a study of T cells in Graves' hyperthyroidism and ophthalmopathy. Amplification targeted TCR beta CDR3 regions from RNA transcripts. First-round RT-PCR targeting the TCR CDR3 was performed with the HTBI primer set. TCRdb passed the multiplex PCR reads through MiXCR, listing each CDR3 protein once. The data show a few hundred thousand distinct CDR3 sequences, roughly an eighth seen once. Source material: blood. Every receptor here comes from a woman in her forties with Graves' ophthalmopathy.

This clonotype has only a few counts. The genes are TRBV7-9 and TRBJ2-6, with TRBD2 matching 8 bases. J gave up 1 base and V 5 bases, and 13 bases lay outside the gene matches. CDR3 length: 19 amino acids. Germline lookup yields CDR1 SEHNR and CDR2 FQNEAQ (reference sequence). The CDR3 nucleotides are TGTGCCAGCAGCCGTGCGGGGAATGGCGGGGGGTCTGGGGCCAACGTCCTGACTTTC. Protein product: CASSRAGNGGGSGANVLTF.

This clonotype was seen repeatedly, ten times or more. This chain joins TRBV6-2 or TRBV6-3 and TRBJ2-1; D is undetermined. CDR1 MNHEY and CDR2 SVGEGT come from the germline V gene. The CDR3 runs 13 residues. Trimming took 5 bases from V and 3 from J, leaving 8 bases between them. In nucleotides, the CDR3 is TGTGCCAGCAGTGGACCTTACTACAATGAGCAGTTCTTC. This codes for CASSGPYYNEQFF.

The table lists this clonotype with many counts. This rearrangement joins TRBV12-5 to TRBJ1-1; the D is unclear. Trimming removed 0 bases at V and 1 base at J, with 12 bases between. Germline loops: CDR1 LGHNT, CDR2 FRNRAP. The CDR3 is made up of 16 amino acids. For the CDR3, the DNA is TGTGCTAGTGGTTTGGTACTTTCTGGCGGGAACACTGAAGCTTTCTTT. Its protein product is CASGLVLSGGNTEAFF.

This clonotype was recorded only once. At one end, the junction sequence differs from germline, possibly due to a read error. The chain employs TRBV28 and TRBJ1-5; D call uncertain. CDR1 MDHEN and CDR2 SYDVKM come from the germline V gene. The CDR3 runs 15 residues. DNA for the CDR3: TGTGCCAGCAGTTTAATGGCTGTACCCAATCAACCCCAGCATTTT. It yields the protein CASSLMAVPNQPQHF.

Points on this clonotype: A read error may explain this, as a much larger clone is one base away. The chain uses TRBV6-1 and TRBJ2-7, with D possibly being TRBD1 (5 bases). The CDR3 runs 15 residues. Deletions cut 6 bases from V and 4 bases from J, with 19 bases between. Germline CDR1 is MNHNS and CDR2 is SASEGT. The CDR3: CASRQPRQSLYEQYF. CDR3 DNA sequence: TGTGCCAGCAGACAACCGAGACAGAGTCTTTACGAGCAGTACTTC.

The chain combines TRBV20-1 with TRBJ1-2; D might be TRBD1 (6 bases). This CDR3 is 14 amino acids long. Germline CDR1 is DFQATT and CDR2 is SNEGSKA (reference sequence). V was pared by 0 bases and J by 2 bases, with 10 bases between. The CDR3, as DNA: TGCAGTGCTAGAGAAGTACAGGGAAACTATGGCTACACCTTC. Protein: CSAREVQGNYGYTF.

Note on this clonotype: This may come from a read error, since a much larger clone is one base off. The CDR3 nucleotides are TGTGCCAGTAAGGAGACAGGCCCCTCCTACGAGCAGTACTTC. It specifies CASKETGPSYEQYF. This rearrangement joins TRBV19 to TRBJ2-7, with D tentatively TRBD1 (6 bases). Germline V gives CDR1 LNHDA, CDR2 SQIVND (reference sequence). The V end was cut by 7 bases, the J end by 0 bases, with 13 bases between. CDR3 length equals 14 residues.

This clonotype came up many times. The CDR3 nucleotides read TGTGCCAGCAGTTACTCGATTGAAAACACAGATACGCAGTATTTT. The encoded protein is CASSYSIENTDTQYF. The chain links TRBV6-6 to TRBJ2-3; unclear D gene. The CDR3 length is 15 residues. CDR1 MNHNY and CDR2 SVGAGI come from the germline V gene (reference sequence). V was trimmed by 0 bases and J by 2 bases, leaving 9 bases between them.

The CDR3 DNA reads TGCAGTGCTAGAGTCCCGGGGACAGGATCGAACACTGAAGCTTTCTTT. This translates into CSARVPGTGSNTEAFF. V is TRBV20-1 and J is TRBJ1-1; 8 nucleotides agree with TRBD1. Germline assignment: CDR1 DFQATT and CDR2 SNEGSKA (reference sequence). The CDR3 extends over 16 amino acids. The V and J ends lost 1 base and 1 base, in that order; junction bases with no gene match: 8.

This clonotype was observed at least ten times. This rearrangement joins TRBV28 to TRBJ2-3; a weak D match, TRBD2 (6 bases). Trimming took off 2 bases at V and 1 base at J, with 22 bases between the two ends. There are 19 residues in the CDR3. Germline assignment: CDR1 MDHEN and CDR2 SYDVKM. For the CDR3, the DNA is TGTGCCAGCAGTTTAAGTTTTATCGGAGGGAGGTTAGGCACAGATACGCAGTATTTT. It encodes CASSLSFIGGRLGTDTQYF. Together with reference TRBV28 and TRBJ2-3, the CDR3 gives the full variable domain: DVKVTQSSRYLVKRTGEKVFLECVQDMDHENMFWYRQDPGLGLRLIYFSYDVKMKEKGDIPEGYSVSREKKERFSLILESASTNQTSMYLCASSLSFIGGRLGTDTQYFGPGTRLTVL.

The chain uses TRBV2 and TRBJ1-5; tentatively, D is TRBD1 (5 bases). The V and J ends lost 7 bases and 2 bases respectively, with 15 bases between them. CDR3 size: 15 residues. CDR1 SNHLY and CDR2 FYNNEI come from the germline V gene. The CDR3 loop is CASTNRDGRNQPQHF. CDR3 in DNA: TGTGCCAGCACCAACCGGGACGGCCGCAATCAGCCCCAGCATTTT.

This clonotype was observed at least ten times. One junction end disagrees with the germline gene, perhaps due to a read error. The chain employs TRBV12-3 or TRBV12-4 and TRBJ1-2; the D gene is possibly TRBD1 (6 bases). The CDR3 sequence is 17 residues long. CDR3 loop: CASSKRTDFFSHYGYAF. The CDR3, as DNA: TGTGCCAGCAGTAAACGGACAGACTTCTTTTCCCACTATGGCTACGCCTTC.

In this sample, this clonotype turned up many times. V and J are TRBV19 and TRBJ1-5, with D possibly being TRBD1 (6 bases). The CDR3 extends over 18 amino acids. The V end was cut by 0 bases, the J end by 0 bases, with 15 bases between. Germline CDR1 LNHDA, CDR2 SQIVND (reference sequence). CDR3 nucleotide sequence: TGTGCCAGTAGTATAGATCACTCAGGGACATTTAGCAATCAGCCCCAGCATTTT. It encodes CASSIDHSGTFSNQPQHF.

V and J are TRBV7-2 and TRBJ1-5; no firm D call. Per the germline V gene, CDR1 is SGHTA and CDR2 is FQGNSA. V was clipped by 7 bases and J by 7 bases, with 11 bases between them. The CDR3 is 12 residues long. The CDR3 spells CASTPLGQPQHF. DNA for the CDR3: TGTGCCAGCACCCCCTTGGGCCAGCCCCAGCATTTT.

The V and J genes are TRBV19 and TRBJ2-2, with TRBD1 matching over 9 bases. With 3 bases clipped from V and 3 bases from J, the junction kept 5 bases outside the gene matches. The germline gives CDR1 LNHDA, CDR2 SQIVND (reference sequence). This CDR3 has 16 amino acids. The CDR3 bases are TGTGCCAGTAGTATCCTTGACAGGGGGGACACCGGGGAGCTGTTTTTT. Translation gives CASSILDRGDTGELFF.

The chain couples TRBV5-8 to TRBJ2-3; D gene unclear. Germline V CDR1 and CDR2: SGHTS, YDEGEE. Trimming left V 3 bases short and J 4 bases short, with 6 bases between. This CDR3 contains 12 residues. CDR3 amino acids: CASSSLSDTQYF. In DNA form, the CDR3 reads TGTGCCAGCAGCTCGCTATCAGATACGCAGTATTTT.

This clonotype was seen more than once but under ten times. In nucleotides, the CDR3 is TGTGCCAGCACCCCGAGGGCGGGGGGTTTCGGCTACGAGCAGTACTTC. Its protein is CASTPRAGGFGYEQYF. The chain couples TRBV7-6 to TRBJ2-7, with 8 bases lining up with TRBD2. CDR3 length: 16 residues. Germline V gene sequence: CDR1 SGHVS, CDR2 FNYEAQ. Losses at the gene ends were 7 bases for V and 3 bases for J; bases not matched to a gene: 14.